The present entry profiles one T cell receptor beta chain with its context. Participants were aged roughly 18 to 100 years from roughly 25 US areas. Each participant's cohort was designated according to participant-reported clinical history. Per the study methods: Scientists estimated how many nucleated cells there were by amplifying reference gene primers. Clones were sequenced by immunoSEQ multiplex PCR, and TCRdb holds only the in-frame ones, with some missing. V and J calls and clone size come straight from that table; D and trimming were deduced from the DNA. The sample includes approximately 400,000 clones, roughly four fifths of them seen just once. The sample originates from a study of blood T cell repertoires in COVID-19. Study at large: The analysed material was cDNA or gDNA that came from T cells, B-cell-depleted T cells, or PBMCs.

The germline V and J ends were trimmed by 2 bases and 8 bases, with 18 bases remaining between them. The CDR3 runs 14 residues. In germline, CDR1 is GTSNPN, CDR2 SVGIG (reference sequence). The receptor's source is a woman in her forties or fifties who had recovered from COVID-19. J is TRBJ1-2 and V is TRBV30, with D possibly TRBD1 on 6 matching bases. Sample: PBMCs or T cells enriched from blood (not recorded which). The chain's CDR3 is CAWSLSQGRLGYTF. DNA for the CDR3: TGTGCCTGGAGTTTATCCCAGGGGCGCCTAGGCTACACCTTC.